This T cell receptor (beta chain) was identified during a study of blood T cell repertoires in COVID-19. The method was immunoSEQ multiplex PCR; TCRdb's version includes in-frame clones alone and lacks a portion of them. Among 81,000 or so clones listed, about 82% were seen once. Trimming shortened V by 10 bases and J by 6 bases, and 16 bases separated the two germline ends. CDR1 is MNHEY, CDR2 SVGAGI, per germline. The CDR3 is 12 residues long. The sequenced material came from peripheral blood. The V call is TRBV6-5, the J call TRBJ2-7; D is possibly TRBD1 (5 bases). This sequence originates from a woman in her 70s with active or convalescent COVID-19. CDR3 nucleotide sequence: TGTGCCACCCTCAGGGATCTTTCCGAGCAGTACTTC. Translating it yields CATLRDLSEQYF.